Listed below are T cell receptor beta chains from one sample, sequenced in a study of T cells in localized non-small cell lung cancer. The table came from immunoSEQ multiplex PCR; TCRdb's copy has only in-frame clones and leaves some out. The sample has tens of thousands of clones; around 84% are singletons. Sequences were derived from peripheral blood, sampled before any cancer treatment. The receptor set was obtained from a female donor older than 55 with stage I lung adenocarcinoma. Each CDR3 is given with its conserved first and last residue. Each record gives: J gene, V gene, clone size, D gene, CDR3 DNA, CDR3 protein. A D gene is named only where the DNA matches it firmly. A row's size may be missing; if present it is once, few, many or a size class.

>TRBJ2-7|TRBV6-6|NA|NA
TGTGCCATCAGTGAGTCTAAAACCGGGGGCGGCGAGCAGTACTTC
CAISESKTGGGEQYF
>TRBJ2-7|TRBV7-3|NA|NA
TGTGCCAGCAGCATGACCGGACCCCCGGAGCAGTACTTC
CASSMTGPPEQYF
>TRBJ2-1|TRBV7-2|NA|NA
TGTGCCAGCAGCTTAAACGTACCATCCTACAATGAGCAGTTCTTC
CASSLNVPSYNEQFF
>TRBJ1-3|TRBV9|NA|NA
TGTGCCAGCAGCCGGATTGCCGGGGGACACACCATATATTTT
CASSRIAGGHTIYF
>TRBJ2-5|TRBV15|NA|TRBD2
TGTGCCACCAGCGCGGGACTAGCGGGAAAGGAAGAGACCCAGTACTTC
CATSAGLAGKEETQYF
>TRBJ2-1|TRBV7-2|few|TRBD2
TGTGCCAGCAGCGGGGAGGGACTAGACGACAATGAGCAGTTCTTC
CASSGEGLDDNEQFF
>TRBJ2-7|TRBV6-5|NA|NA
TGTGCCAGCAGTTCTCCCTGGCAGGGAAAAGGGTACGAGCAGTACTTC
CASSSPWQGKGYEQYF
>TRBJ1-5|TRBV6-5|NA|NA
TGTGCCAGCAGTTATTCAGGTTCTAATCAGCCCCAGCATTTT
CASSYSGSNQPQHF
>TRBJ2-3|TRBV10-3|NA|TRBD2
TGTGCCATCAGTGAGTCCCTTTCTAGCGGGAGGGCCGGGTCAGATACGCAGTATTTT
CAISESLSSGRAGSDTQYF
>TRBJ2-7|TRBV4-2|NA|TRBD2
TGTGCCAGCAGCCAAGGCACTAGCGGGGTCTCCTACGAGCAGTACTTC
CASSQGTSGVSYEQYF
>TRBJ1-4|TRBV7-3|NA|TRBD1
TGTGCCAGCAGCTTAATTGGGACAGATGAAAAACTGTTTTTT
CASSLIGTDEKLFF
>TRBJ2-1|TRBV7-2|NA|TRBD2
TGTGCCAGCAGCTCGGGCCCCCTAGCGGGGGGCTACAATGAGCAGTTCTTC
CASSSGPLAGGYNEQFF
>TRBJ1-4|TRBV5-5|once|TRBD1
TGTGCCAGCAGCCCTGGGACAGATCTAAATGAAAAACTGTTTTTT
CASSPGTDLNEKLFF
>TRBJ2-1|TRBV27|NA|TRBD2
TGTGCCAGCAGTTTGAAGGCTAGCGGGCTTACTGAGCAGTTCTTC
CASSLKASGLTEQFF
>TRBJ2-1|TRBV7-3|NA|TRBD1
TGTGCCAGCAAGAGGCAGGGACAGGGAGACAATGAGCAGTTCTTC
CASKRQGQGDNEQFF
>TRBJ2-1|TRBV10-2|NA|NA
TGCGCCAGCAGTGAGCGGCGGGAGCTCAGGGGAGATGAGCAGTTCTTC
CASSERRELRGDEQFF
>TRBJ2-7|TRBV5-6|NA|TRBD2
TGTGCCAGCAGCTCCCGGCGGCTAGCGGGGGTCCTACGCGAGGAGCAGTACTTC
CASSSRRLAGVLREEQYF
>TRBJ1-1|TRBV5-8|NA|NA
TGTGCCAGCAGCTTGGTGGCAAGGAACACTGAAGCTTTCTTT
CASSLVARNTEAFF
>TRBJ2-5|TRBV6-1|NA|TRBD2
TGTGCCAGCAGTGAGGGTACCCAGTATCGCGGGAGTAAGCGAGAGACCCAGTACTTC
CASSEGTQYRGSKRETQYF
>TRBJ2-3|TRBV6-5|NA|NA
TGTGCCACCCGCCTGGCACGGAGTCCGGATACGCAGTATTTT
CATRLARSPDTQYF
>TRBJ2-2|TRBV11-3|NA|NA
TGTGCCAGCAGCCCCCACATAACCGGGGAGCTGTTTTTT
CASSPHITGELFF
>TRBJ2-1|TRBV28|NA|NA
TGTGCCAGCAGTTTCACGAAAGGCCCAGGGTCGATCGAGCAGTTCTTC
CASSFTKGPGSIEQFF
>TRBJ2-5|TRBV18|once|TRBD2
TGTGCCAGCTCACCAAGCGGGAGAGAGACCCAGTACTTC
CASSPSGRETQYF
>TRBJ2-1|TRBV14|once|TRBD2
TGTGCCAGCAGCCAAGAGGTACAGTGGCTAGCGGGACCGAATGAGCAGTTCTTC
CASSQEVQWLAGPNEQFF
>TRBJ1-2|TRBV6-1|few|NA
TGTGCCAGCGGTGAGGGGCGGACCTATGGCTACACCTTC
CASGEGRTYGYTF
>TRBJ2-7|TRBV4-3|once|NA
TGCGCCAGCAGCCAAGATCCTAGCTCCTACGAGCAGTACTTC
CASSQDPSSYEQYF
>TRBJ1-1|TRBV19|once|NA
TGTGCCAGTAGTATTAGGGCCACTGAAGCTTTCTTT
CASSIRATEAFF
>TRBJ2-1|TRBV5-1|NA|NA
TGCGCCAGCAGCCCCGGACAGACCCTTATCAATGAGCAGTTCTTC
CASSPGQTLINEQFF
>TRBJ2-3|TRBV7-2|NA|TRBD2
TGTGCCAGCAGCGTAAGGACTAGCGGGAGAGCGACTAGCACAGATACGCAGTATTTT
CASSVRTSGRATSTDTQYF
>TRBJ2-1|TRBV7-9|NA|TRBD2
TGTGCCAGCAACAGCGGGACTAGCGGTTACAATGAGCAGTTCTTC
CASNSGTSGYNEQFF
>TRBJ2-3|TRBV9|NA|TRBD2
TGTGCCAGCAGCGACGGACTAGCGGGGATCACAGATACGCAGTATTTT
CASSDGLAGITDTQYF
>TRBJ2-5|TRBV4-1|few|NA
TGCGCCAGCAGCCAAGATAGTGGGACCCAGTACTTC
CASSQDSGTQYF
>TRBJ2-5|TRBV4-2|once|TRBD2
TGTGCCAGCAGCCAAGTACAAGCGGGAAGATTGGCGGAGACCCAGTACTTC
CASSQVQAGRLAETQYF
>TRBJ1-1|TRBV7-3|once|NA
TGTGCCAGCAGCTTAAGGGGGGGTCGTTCGGCCACTGAAGCTTTCTTT
CASSLRGGRSATEAFF